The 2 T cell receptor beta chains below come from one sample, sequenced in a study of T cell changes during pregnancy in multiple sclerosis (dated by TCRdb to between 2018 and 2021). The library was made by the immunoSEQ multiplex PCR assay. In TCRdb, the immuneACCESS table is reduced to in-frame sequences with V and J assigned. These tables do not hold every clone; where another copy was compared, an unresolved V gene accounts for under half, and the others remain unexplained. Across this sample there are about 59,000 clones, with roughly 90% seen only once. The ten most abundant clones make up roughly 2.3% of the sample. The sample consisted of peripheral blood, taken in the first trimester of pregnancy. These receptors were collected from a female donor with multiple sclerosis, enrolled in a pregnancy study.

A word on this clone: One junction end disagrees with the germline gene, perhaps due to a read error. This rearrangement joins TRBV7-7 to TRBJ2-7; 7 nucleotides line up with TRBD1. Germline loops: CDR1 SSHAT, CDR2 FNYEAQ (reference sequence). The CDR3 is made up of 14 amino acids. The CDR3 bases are TGTGCTAGCAGCCCACGGACAGGCGGCGGAGAGCAGTACTTC. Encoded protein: CASSPRTGGGEQYF.

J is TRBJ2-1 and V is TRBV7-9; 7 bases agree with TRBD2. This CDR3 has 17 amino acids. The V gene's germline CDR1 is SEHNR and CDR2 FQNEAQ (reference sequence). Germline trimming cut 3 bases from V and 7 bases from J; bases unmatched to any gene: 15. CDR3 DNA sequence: TGTGCCAGCAGCTTTTCTGGGCCGGGAGGAACCGGTAATGAGCAGTTCTTC. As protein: CASSFSGPGGTGNEQFF.